The clone carrying this TCR beta chain was seen only once. V was shortened by 7 bases and J by 8 bases, with 12 bases between the two germline ends. The CDR3 is made up of 12 amino acids. The sample is drawn from a study of blood T cell repertoires in COVID-19. Sequencing was performed with immunoSEQ multiplex PCR; in TCRdb, only in-frame clones are kept and a portion is missing. Of 12,000 to 15,000 clones detected, around 75% appear once; the ten largest clones hold about 13%. The rearrangement joins TRBV12-3 or TRBV12-4 to TRBJ2-1; D is undetermined. The clonotype was recovered from a man aged 55 to 70 with acute or convalescent COVID-19. The material sequenced was peripheral blood. The CDR3 sequence is CASNTLEDEQFF. In DNA form, the CDR3 reads TGTGCCAGCAACACACTCGAGGATGAGCAGTTCTTC.